The T cell receptor beta chain under discussion was sequenced for a study of CD8 T cells in ankylosing spondylitis. This clonotype turned up a few times. V shed 0 bases, J shed 1 base, and the junction held 9 bases outside the gene matches. The CDR3 runs 19 residues. Germline V lookup: CDR1 MGHRA, CDR2 YSYEKL. TCR beta libraries were made by quantitative 5'-RACE with molecular barcodes. MiXCR, run by TCRdb on the 5' RACE reads, gives a single entry per CDR3 protein. Here the sample spans some 200,000 distinct CDR3 sequences, more than 10% being singletons. The genes are TRBV4-1 and TRBJ2-3; TRBD2 aligns across 11 bases. This TCR derives from a male donor with ankylosing spondylitis or in good health (not recorded which). The sequencing sample was made of blood, either unsorted or a sorted T cell fraction (not recorded which). For the CDR3, the DNA is TGCGCCAGCAGCCAAGATGAACTAGCGGGGGCCCCTGGCACAGATACGCAGTATTTT. Residues: CASSQDELAGAPGTDTQYF.